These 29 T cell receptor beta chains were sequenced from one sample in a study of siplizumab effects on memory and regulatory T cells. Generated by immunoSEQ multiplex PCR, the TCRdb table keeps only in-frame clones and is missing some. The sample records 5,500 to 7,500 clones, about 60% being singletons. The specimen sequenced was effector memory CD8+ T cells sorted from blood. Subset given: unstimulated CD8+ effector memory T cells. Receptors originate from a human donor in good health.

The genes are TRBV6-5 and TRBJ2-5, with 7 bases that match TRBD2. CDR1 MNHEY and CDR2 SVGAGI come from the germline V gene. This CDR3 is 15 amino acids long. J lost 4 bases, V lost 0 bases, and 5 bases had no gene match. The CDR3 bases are TGTGCCAGCAGTTACTCCTTGGGGGGGGTAGAGACCCAGTACTTC. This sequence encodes CASSYSLGGVETQYF.

The CDR3 nucleotides read TGTGCCAGCAACATAAGGACAGGGGGGAACACTGAAGCTTTCTTT. This codes for CASNIRTGGNTEAFF. The rearrangement joins TRBV7-3 to TRBJ1-1; 10 nucleotides match TRBD1. The CDR3 spans 15 residues. CDR1 and CDR2 from the germline V gene are SGHTA and FQGTGA. Trimming at V came to 7 bases and at J to 1 base, leaving 6 bases not matched to a gene.

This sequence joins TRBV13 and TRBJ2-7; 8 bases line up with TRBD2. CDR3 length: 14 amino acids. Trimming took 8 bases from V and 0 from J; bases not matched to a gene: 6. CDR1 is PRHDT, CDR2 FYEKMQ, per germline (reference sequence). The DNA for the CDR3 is TGTGCCAGCGGAGAGGGGACTAGCTCCTACGAGCAGTACTTC. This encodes CASGEGTSSYEQYF.

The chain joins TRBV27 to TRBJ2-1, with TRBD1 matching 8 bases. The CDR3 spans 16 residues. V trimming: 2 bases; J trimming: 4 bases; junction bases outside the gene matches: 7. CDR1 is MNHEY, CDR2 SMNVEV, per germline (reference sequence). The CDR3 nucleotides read TGTGCCAGCAGTTTAGTTTCGAGGACAGGGTACAATGAGCAGTTCTTC. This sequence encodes CASSLVSRTGYNEQFF.

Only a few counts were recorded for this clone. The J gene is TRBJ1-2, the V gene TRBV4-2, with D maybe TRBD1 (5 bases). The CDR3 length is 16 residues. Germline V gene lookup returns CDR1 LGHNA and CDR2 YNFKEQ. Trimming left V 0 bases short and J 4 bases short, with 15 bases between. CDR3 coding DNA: TGTGCCAGCAGCCAAGACGCGGGGGAGGCGGTCTATGGCTACACCTTC. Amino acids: CASSQDAGEAVYGYTF.

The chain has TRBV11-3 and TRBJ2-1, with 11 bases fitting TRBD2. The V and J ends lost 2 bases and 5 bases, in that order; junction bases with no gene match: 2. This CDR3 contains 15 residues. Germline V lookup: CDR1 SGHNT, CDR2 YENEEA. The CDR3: CASSLRLAGHNEQFF. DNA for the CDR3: TGTGCCAGCAGCTTAAGACTAGCGGGGCACAATGAGCAGTTCTTC.

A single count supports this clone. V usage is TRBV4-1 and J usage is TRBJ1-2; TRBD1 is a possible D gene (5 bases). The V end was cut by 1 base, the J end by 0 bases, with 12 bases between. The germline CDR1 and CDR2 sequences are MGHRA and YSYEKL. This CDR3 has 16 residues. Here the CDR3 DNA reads TGCGCCAGCAGCCAAGTGTGGGGGGAGGCTAACTATGGCTACACCTTC. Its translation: CASSQVWGEANYGYTF.

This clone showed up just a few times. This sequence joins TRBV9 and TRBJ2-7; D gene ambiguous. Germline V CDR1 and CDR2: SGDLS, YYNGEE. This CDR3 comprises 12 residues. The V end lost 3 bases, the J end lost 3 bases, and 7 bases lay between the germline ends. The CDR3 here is CASSADGYEQYF. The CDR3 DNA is TGTGCCAGCAGCGCGGACGGCTACGAGCAGTACTTC. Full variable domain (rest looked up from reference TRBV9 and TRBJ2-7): DSGVTQTPKHLITATGQRVTLRCSPRSGDLSVYWYQQSLDQGLQFLIQYYNGEERAKGNILERFSAQQFPDLHSELNLSSLELGDSALYFCASSADGYEQYFGPGTRLTVT.

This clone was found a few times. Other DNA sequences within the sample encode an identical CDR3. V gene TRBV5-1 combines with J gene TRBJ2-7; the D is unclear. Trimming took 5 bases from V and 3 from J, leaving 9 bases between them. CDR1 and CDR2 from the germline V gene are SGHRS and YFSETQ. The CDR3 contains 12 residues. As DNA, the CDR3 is TGCGCCAGCAGGGCATCAGACTACGAGCAGTACTTC. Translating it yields CASRASDYEQYF.

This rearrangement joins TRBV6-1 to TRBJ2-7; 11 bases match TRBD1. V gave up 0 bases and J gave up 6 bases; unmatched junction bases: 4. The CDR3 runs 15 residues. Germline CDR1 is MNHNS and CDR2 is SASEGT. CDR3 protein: CASSEAGQGAIEQYF. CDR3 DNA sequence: TGTGCCAGCAGTGAAGCAGGACAGGGGGCGATCGAGCAGTACTTC.

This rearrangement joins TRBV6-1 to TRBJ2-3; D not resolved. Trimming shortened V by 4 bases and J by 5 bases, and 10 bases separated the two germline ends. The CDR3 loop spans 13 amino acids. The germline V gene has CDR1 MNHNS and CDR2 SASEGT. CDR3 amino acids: CASSVTLLDTQYF. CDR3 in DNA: TGTGCCAGCAGTGTAACGCTCCTAGATACGCAGTATTTT.

DNA for the CDR3: TGTGCCAGCAGTTACTCGGTTAGACTATTAGGGCAGTTCTTC. This codes for CASSYSVRLLGQFF. The chain links TRBV6-5 to TRBJ2-1; perhaps TRBD2 as D (5 bases). Germline CDR1 is MNHEY and CDR2 is SVGAGI. There are 14 residues in the CDR3. Trimming removed 0 bases from V and 12 bases from J, with 15 bases in between.

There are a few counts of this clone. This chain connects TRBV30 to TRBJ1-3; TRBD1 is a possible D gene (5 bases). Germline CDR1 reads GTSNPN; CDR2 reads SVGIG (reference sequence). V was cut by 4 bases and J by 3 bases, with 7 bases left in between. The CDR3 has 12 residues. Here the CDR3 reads CAWKGLGNTIYF. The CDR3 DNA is TGTGCCTGGAAGGGACTTGGAAACACCATATATTTT.

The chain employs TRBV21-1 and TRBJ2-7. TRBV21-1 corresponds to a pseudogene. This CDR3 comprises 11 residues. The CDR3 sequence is CASGIGHEQYF. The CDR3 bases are TGTGCCAGTGGCATAGGACACGAGCAGTACTTC.

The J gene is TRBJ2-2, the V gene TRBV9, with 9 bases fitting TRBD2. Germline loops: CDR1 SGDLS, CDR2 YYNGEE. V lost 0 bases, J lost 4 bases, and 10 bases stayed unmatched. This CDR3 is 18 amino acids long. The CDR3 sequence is CASSVEGGTSWFTGELFF. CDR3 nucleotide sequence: TGTGCCAGCAGCGTAGAGGGGGGGACTAGCTGGTTCACCGGGGAGCTGTTTTTT.

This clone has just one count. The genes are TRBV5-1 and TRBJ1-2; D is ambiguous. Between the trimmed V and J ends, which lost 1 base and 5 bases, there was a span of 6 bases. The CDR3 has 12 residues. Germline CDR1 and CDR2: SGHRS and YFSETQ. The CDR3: CASSLTDYGYTF. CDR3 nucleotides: TGCGCCAGCAGCTTGACAGATTATGGCTACACCTTC.

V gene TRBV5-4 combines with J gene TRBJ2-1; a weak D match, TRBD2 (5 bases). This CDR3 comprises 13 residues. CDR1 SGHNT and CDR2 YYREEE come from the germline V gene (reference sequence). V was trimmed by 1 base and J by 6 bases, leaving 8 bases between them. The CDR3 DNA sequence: TGTGCCAGCAGCTTGTGGAGCGGCAATGAGCAGTTCTTC. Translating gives CASSLWSGNEQFF.

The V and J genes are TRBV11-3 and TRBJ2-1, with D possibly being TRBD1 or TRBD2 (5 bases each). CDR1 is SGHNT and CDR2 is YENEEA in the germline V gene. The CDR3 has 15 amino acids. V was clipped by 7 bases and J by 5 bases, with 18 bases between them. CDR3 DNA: TGTGCCAGCACCCCCGGGACCCAAGAAAACAATGAGCAGTTCTTC. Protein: CASTPGTQENNEQFF.

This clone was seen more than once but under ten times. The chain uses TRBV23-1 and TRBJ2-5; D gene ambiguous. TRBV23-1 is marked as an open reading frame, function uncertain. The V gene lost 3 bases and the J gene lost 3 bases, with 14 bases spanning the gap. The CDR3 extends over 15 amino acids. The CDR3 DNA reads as TGCGCCAGCAGTCACCCTATTGCGGCAGAAGAGACCCAGTACTTC. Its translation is CASSHPIAAEETQYF.

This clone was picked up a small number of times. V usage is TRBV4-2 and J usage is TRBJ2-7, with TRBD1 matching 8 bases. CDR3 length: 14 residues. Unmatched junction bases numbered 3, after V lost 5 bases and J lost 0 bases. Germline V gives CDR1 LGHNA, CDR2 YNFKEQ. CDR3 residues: CASSGTGSSYEQYF. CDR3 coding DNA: TGTGCCAGCAGCGGGACAGGCAGCTCCTACGAGCAGTACTTC.

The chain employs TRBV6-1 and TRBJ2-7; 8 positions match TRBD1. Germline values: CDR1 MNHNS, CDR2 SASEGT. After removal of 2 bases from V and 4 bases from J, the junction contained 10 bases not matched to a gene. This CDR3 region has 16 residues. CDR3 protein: CASSEFQGATPYEQYF. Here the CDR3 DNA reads TGTGCCAGCAGTGAATTCCAGGGGGCAACCCCTTACGAGCAGTACTTC.

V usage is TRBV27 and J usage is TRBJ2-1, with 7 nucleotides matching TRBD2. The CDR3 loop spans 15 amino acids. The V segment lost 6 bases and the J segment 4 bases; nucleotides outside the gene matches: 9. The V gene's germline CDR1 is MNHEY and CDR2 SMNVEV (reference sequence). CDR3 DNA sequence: TGTGCCAGCAGCTTACCCGGACTAGGGTACAATGAGCAGTTCTTC. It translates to CASSLPGLGYNEQFF.

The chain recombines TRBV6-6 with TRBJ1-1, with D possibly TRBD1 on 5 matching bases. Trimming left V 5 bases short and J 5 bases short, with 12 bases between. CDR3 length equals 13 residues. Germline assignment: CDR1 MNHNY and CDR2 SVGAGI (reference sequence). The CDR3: CASSAGPSTEAFF. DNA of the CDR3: TGTGCCAGCAGTGCGGGACCGTCAACTGAAGCTTTCTTT.

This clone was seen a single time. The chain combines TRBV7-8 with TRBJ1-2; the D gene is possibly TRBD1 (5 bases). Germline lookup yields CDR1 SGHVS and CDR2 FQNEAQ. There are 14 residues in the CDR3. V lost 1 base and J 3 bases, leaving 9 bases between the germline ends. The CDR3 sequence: CASSLDWGDYGYTF. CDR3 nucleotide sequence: TGTGCCAGCAGCTTAGATTGGGGCGACTATGGCTACACCTTC.

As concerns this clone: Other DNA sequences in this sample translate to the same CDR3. The DNA of the CDR3 is TGTGCCAGCAGCCTGCAGTTCCAAGCACCCGAGCAGTACTTC. Translation: CASSLQFQAPEQYF. The chain carries TRBV7-9 and TRBJ2-7; the D is unclear. This CDR3 has 14 residues. V was clipped by 5 bases and J by 6 bases, with 17 bases between them. Germline loops: CDR1 SEHNR, CDR2 FQNEAQ (reference sequence).

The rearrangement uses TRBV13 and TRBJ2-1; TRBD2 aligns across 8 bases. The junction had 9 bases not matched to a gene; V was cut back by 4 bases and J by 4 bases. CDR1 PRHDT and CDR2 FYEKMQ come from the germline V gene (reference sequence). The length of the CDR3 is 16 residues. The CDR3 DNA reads TGTGCCAGCAGCTCCGTTGGGCGGGGGGTATACAATGAGCAGTTCTTC. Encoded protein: CASSSVGRGVYNEQFF.

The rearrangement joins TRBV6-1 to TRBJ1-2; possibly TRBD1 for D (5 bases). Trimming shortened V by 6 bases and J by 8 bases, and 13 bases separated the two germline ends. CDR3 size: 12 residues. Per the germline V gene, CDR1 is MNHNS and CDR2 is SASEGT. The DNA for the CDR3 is TGTGCCAGCAGAGCAGGGTGGATGGGCTACACCTTC. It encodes CASRAGWMGYTF.

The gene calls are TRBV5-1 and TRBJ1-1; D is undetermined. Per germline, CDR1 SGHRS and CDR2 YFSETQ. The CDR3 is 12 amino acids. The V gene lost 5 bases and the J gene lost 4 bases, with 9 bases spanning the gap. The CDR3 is CASRILGTEAFF. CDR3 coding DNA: TGCGCCAGCAGGATTTTAGGCACTGAAGCTTTCTTT. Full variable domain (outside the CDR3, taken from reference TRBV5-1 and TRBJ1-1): KAGVTQTPRYLIKTRGQQVTLSCSPISGHRSVSWYQQTPGQGLQFLFEYFSETQRNKGNFPGRFSGRQFSNSRSEMNVSTLELGDSALYLCASRILGTEAFFGQGTRLTVV.

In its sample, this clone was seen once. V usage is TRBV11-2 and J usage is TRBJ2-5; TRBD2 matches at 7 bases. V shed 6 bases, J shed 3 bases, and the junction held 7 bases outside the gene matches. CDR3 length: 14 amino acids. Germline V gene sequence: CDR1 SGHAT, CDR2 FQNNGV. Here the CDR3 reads CASSWTLAEETQYF. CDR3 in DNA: TGTGCCAGCAGTTGGACCCTAGCGGAAGAGACCCAGTACTTC.